This T cell receptor beta chain was sequenced for a study of T cells after posttransplantation cyclophosphamide. Overall study results and limits: Tissue-infiltrating T cells from skin or gut overlapped little with blood T cells. Recipient CMV seropositivity and CMV reactivation strongly tracked TRB clonality. Later post-transplant blood repertoires were often dominated by donor CD8+ memory clones.

The CDR3 contains 15 residues. Deletions cut 2 bases from V and 0 bases from J, with 10 bases between. CDR1 and CDR2 (germline): LNHNV, YYDKDF (reference sequence). A marrow graft followed busulfan-fludarabine conditioning, with cyclophosphamide on days +3 and +4. This clone was seen at least ten times. Its specificity is not known. Using immunoSEQ multiplex PCR, the repertoire was profiled, and TCRdb retains in-frame clones only, with some absent. The sample was found to contain about 7,500 clones, and every one recurs. Specimen: PBMCs, collected after allogeneic stem cell transplant with posttransplant cyclophosphamide. This chain joins TRBV15 and TRBJ1-1, with D possibly TRBD1 on 6 matching bases. This TCR was recovered from a female patient aged 45-65 years who received an allogeneic stem cell transplant from a related donor, was CMV-positive, and had no GVHD. The graft donor may be the source of some T cells. The CDR3 is CATSRNREMNTEAFF. The CDR3 coding sequence is TGTGCCACCAGCAGAAACAGGGAAATGAACACTGAAGCTTTCTTT.